A single sample is the source of the 29 T cell receptor beta chains below, sequenced in a study of blood T cells in healthy people across ages. The second PCR ran roughly 7 to 12 cycles with a sample-barcoded 5' primer and J-beta primers. TCRdb itself ran the 5' RACE reads through MiXCR, one entry per CDR3 protein. The sample gives a few hundred thousand distinct CDR3 sequences, about 27% of which show up once; 3% to 4% is in the top ten. The same data also went into a second study, on T cells of mothers and their children.

The sequenced sample was blood. These receptors originate from a boy between 2 and 10 years old in good health.

The chain employs TRBV6-5 and TRBJ2-5; D not certain. The germline CDR1 and CDR2 sequences are MNHEY and SVGAGI. CDR3 size: 15 residues. Between the trimmed V and J ends, which lost 0 bases and 1 base, there was a span of 9 bases. The CDR3 here is CASSYSGAIQETQYF. The CDR3 coding sequence is TGTGCCAGCAGTTACTCCGGAGCGATCCAAGAGACCCAGTACTTC.

This clonotype occurred a few times. The rearrangement uses TRBV14 and TRBJ2-3; the D call may be TRBD1 or TRBD2 (5 bases each). V dropped 3 bases and J dropped 3 bases, with 13 bases sitting between them. Germline CDR1 SGHDN, CDR2 FVKESK. The CDR3 runs to 15 residues. CDR3 nucleotides: TGTGCCAGCAGCCATGGGGGAGTGAGGACAGATACGCAGTATTTT. Protein sequence: CASSHGGVRTDTQYF.

This clonotype was counted between two and nine times. Its ends do not fully match the called genes, so a read error is possible. J is TRBJ1-6 and V is TRBV9; 11 nucleotides match TRBD1. Germline loops: CDR1 SGDLS, CDR2 YYNGEE. The CDR3 consists of 15 residues. CDR3 sequence reads: CASSAGTGGYSPLHF. CDR3 bases: TGTGCCAGCAGCGCCGGGACAGGGGGGTATTCGCCCCTCCACTTT.

The chain carries TRBV3-1 and TRBJ2-3; TRBD1 or TRBD2 may be the D gene (5 bases each). Trimming removed 4 bases at V and 2 bases at J, with 19 bases between. Germline CDR1 reads LGHDT; CDR2 reads YNNKEL (reference sequence). The length of the CDR3 is 17 residues. The CDR3 nucleotides read TGTGCCAGCAGCCCCCTGGCTCGGGACCTAACCACAGATACGCAGTATTTT. Protein: CASSPLARDLTTDTQYF.

The chain combines TRBV4-1 with TRBJ2-2, with TRBD2 as a possible D gene (8 bases). Trimming took 6 bases from V and 2 from J, leaving 19 bases between them. Looked up from germline, CDR1 is MGHRA and CDR2 is YSYEKL. This CDR3 contains 17 residues. The CDR3 loop is CASSLGLGGPNTGELFF. The CDR3 DNA reads TGCGCCAGCAGTTTGGGACTAGGGGGCCCTAACACCGGGGAGCTGTTTTTT.

The chain carries TRBV15 and TRBJ1-5; weak D call: TRBD1 (6 bases). This CDR3 has 14 residues. Germline CDR1 LNHNV, CDR2 YYDKDF (reference sequence). Trimming took 4 bases from V and 5 from J, leaving 12 bases between them. The CDR3 nucleotides are TGTGCCACCAGCAAGGAGGGGGTTGATCAGCCCCAGCATTTT. This codes for CATSKEGVDQPQHF.

This clonotype was detected a few times. The CDR3 DNA sequence: TGTGCCAGCACCCTTTCGATGAACACTGAAGCTTTCTTT. Translating gives CASTLSMNTEAFF. This chain links TRBV6-2 or TRBV6-3 with TRBJ1-1; D is unclear. The germline gives CDR1 MNHEY, CDR2 SVGEGT. This CDR3 comprises 13 residues. The germline V and J ends were trimmed by 7 bases and 0 bases, with 9 bases remaining between them.

The rearrangement uses TRBV2 and TRBJ2-3; possible D gene TRBD1, 5 bases. Germline values: CDR1 SNHLY, CDR2 FYNNEI. Trimming pared 1 base from V and 2 bases from J, leaving 13 bases between. This CDR3 is 16 amino acids long. CDR3 in amino acids: CASSEVPGQLTDTQYF. CDR3 DNA: TGTGCCAGCAGTGAAGTTCCAGGGCAGCTCACAGATACGCAGTATTTT.

The chain is built from TRBV3-1 and TRBJ1-2; D remains ambiguous. CDR3 size: 15 residues. Germline lookup yields CDR1 LGHDT and CDR2 YNNKEL (reference sequence). Trimming took off 0 bases at V and 0 bases at J, with 8 bases between the two ends. Here the CDR3 DNA reads TGTGCCAGCAGCCAAGAGAGGATCTCTAACTATGGCTACACCTTC. Its protein is CASSQERISNYGYTF.

The CDR3 DNA sequence: TGCAGTGCTAGGGAACAGGGGATGAACACCGGGGAGCTGTTTTTT. It is translated as CSAREQGMNTGELFF. The rearrangement uses TRBV20-1 and TRBJ2-2; 7 bases are a match to TRBD1. Germline V gene data show CDR1 as DFQATT and CDR2 as SNEGSKA (reference sequence). V dropped 3 bases and J dropped 1; count of bases not matched to a gene: 5. The CDR3 covers 15 residues.

This chain links TRBV3-1 with TRBJ2-5; maybe TRBD1 (6 bases). The J call may be mistaken, given a closer DNA end match to TRBJ2-1. This CDR3 has 14 residues. The germline V gene has CDR1 LGHDT and CDR2 YNNKEL (reference sequence). Written as DNA, the CDR3 is TGTGCCAGCAGCCAAGATCAGGGGCGGAATGAGCAGTTCTTC. It encodes CASSQDQGRNEQFF.

This clonotype was observed a few times. J is TRBJ1-6 and V is TRBV20-1; 10 nucleotides agree with TRBD1. The length of the CDR3 is 15 residues. Trimming at V came to 0 bases and at J to 9 bases, leaving 5 bases not matched to a gene. Germline V gene lookup returns CDR1 DFQATT and CDR2 SNEGSKA (reference sequence). CDR3 loop: CSAREGTGEGSPLHF. The CDR3 nucleotides read TGCAGTGCTAGAGAAGGGACAGGGGAAGGTTCACCCCTCCACTTT.

V usage is TRBV7-9 and J usage is TRBJ2-1, with D tentatively TRBD1 or TRBD2 (5 bases each). Germline loops: CDR1 SEHNR, CDR2 FQNEAQ (reference sequence). The V end was cut by 3 bases, the J end by 13 bases, with 13 bases between. The CDR3 loop spans 12 amino acids. The CDR3 bases are TGTGCCAGCAGCTTCCAGGGAGAAGGACAGTTCTTC. This sequence encodes CASSFQGEGQFF.

This rearrangement joins TRBV19 to TRBJ2-1; no clear D. The CDR3 has 11 amino acids. V gave up 7 bases and J gave up 6 bases, with 7 bases separating them. The germline gives CDR1 LNHDA, CDR2 SQIVND (reference sequence). The CDR3 bases are TGTGCCAGTAAGGCCGTCAATGAGCAGTTCTTC. Residues: CASKAVNEQFF. The full variable domain, its missing parts supplied by reference TRBV19 and TRBJ2-1, is DGGITQSPKYLFRKEGQNVTLSCEQNLNHDAMYWYRQDPGQGLRLIYYSQIVNDFQKGDIAEGYSVSREKKESFPLTVTSAQKNPTAFYLCASKAVNEQFFGPGTRLTVL.

This clonotype was seen more than once but under ten times. This sequence joins TRBV2 and TRBJ1-5; TRBD1 is a possible D gene (5 bases). Deletions cut 6 bases from V and 9 bases from J, with 21 bases between. The CDR3 runs 15 residues. Per germline, CDR1 SNHLY and CDR2 FYNNEI. The CDR3 spells CASSPSLGRGTPQHF. CDR3 bases: TGTGCCAGCAGCCCTAGTTTGGGGCGGGGGACGCCCCAGCATTTT.

This clonotype was detected a few times. V usage is TRBV12-5 and J usage is TRBJ1-4; perhaps TRBD1 as D (5 bases). The germline V gene encodes CDR1 LGHNT and CDR2 FRNRAP. V shed 2 bases and J shed 0 bases, with 10 bases lying between them. The CDR3 extends over 16 amino acids. The CDR3, as DNA: TGTGCTAGTGGTTTGTGGGGGACGGCAACTAATGAAAAACTGTTTTTT. Residues: CASGLWGTATNEKLFF.

This CDR3 reads CASSVAGTSQETQYF. Written as DNA, the CDR3 is TGTGCCAGCAGCGTCGCGGGGACATCACAAGAGACCCAGTACTTC. The V and J genes are TRBV9 and TRBJ2-5, with D possibly called TRBD1 or TRBD2 (6 bases each). This CDR3 has 15 amino acids. Germline V gives CDR1 SGDLS, CDR2 YYNGEE. V lost 2 bases to trimming and J lost 2 bases, with 13 bases between them.

This clonotype was counted between two and nine times. The chain is built from TRBV14 and TRBJ1-1; D ambiguous. The CDR3 length is 14 residues. Germline-derived CDR1 and CDR2 are SGHDN and FVKESK. V dropped 4 bases and J dropped 2 bases, with 11 bases sitting between them. The CDR3 DNA reads TGTGCCAGCAGCCTAACAAGAAGAAACACTGAAGCTTTCTTT. It codes for CASSLTRRNTEAFF.

This clonotype was picked up a small number of times. The chain employs TRBV6-5 and TRBJ2-1; D is unresolved. This CDR3 comprises 16 residues. Trimming took off 0 bases at V and 0 bases at J, with 9 bases between the two ends. In germline, CDR1 is MNHEY, CDR2 SVGAGI. CDR3 sequence: CASSYSAPSSYNEQFF. The CDR3 nucleotides read TGTGCCAGCAGTTACTCTGCGCCGAGCTCCTACAATGAGCAGTTCTTC.

CDR3 DNA: TGTGCCAGCAGCGTAAGGCAGGGGGCGTTTGAGACCCAGTACTTC. Protein product: CASSVRQGAFETQYF. The rearrangement uses TRBV9 and TRBJ2-7; 8 bases fit TRBD1. The end of the DNA is better explained by TRBJ2-5, so the J call may be wrong. Germline V gene lookup returns CDR1 SGDLS and CDR2 YYNGEE. The CDR3 runs to 15 residues.

V gene TRBV20-1 combines with J gene TRBJ1-2; D is ambiguous. The CDR3 loop spans 12 amino acids. Germline V gives CDR1 DFQATT, CDR2 SNEGSKA (reference sequence). The V end was cut by 0 bases, the J end by 2 bases, with 4 bases between. The CDR3 DNA reads as TGCAGTGCTAGAGATCACAACTATGGCTACACCTTC. It is translated as CSARDHNYGYTF.

The chain employs TRBV15 and TRBJ1-2; 9 bases are a match to TRBD1. Trimming cost V 8 bases and J 6 bases; bases outside gene matches: 4. The germline V gene has CDR1 LNHNV and CDR2 YYDKDF (reference sequence). There are 12 residues in the CDR3. Here the CDR3 DNA reads TGTGCCACCGCGGACAGGGGTGATGGCTACACCTTC. Translated, it gives CATADRGDGYTF.

The rearrangement joins TRBV12-3 or TRBV12-4 to TRBJ1-2; tentative D call: TRBD1 (6 bases). This CDR3 spans 15 amino acids. Trimming removed 4 bases at V and 5 bases at J, with 17 bases between. The CDR3 spells CASSSTTGIGYGYTF. CDR3 DNA: TGTGCCAGCAGTTCTACGACAGGCATTGGGTATGGCTACACCTTC.

This clonotype came up once. This sequence joins TRBV3-1 and TRBJ2-5; TRBD1 might be the D (6 bases). The J call is uncertain, as TRBJ2-7 better fits the DNA end. The CDR3 extends over 14 amino acids. Per germline, CDR1 LGHDT and CDR2 YNNKEL (reference sequence). The CDR3 is CASSVRQAHYEQYF. CDR3 coding DNA: TGTGCCAGCAGCGTTCGACAGGCCCACTACGAGCAGTACTTC.

The genes are TRBV15 and TRBJ1-2, with D tentatively TRBD1 (5 bases). Germline assignment: CDR1 LNHNV and CDR2 YYDKDF (reference sequence). The V and J ends lost 0 bases and 3 bases respectively, with 14 bases between them. The CDR3 runs to 16 residues. Written as DNA, the CDR3 is TGTGCCACCAGCAGAGATAGGGCCGGGACCCACTATGGCTACACCTTC. Translated: CATSRDRAGTHYGYTF.

On this clonotype itself: Likely a read error: the CDR3 ends without its conserved phenylalanine or tryptophan. V usage is TRBV25-1 and J usage is TRBJ2-7, with D perhaps TRBD2 (6 bases). Germline V CDR1 and CDR2: MGHDK, SYGVNS. Trimming took off 4 bases at V and 2 bases at J, with 21 bases between the two ends. This CDR3 is built from 17 residues. In DNA form, the CDR3 reads TGTGCCAGCAGTGCATACCCCGGGGGAAAGGGCCCCTACGAGCAGTACTCC. Translation: CASSAYPGGKGPYEQYS.

The chain couples TRBV5-5 to TRBJ1-2; D call uncertain. The CDR3 is made up of 14 amino acids. Trimming took off 0 bases at V and 0 bases at J, with 6 bases between the two ends. Germline assignment: CDR1 SGHKS and CDR2 YYEKEE (reference sequence). CDR3 sequence (DNA): TGTGCCAGCAGCTTGGACGGAGCTAACTATGGCTACACCTTC. Its translation is CASSLDGANYGYTF. Combining the CDR3 with reference TRBV5-5 and TRBJ1-2 gives the whole variable domain DAGVTQSPTHLIKTRGQQVTLRCSPISGHKSVSWYQQVLGQGPQFIFQYYEKEERGRGNFPDRFSARQFPNYSSELNVNALLLGDSALYLCASSLDGANYGYTFGSGTRLTVV.

This clonotype was counted between two and nine times. The rearrangement uses TRBV4-3 and TRBJ1-6, with 8 positions matching TRBD1. This CDR3 contains 17 residues. Unmatched junction bases numbered 7, after V lost 2 bases and J lost 4 bases. Germline-derived CDR1 and CDR2 are LGHNA and YSLEER. CDR3: CASSQQTGVGYNSPLHF. The CDR3 DNA reads as TGCGCCAGCAGCCAACAGACAGGGGTGGGTTATAATTCACCCCTCCACTTT.

In this sample, this clonotype turned up a few times. The rearrangement joins TRBV12-3 or TRBV12-4 to TRBJ1-2; TRBD1 matches at 7 bases. The CDR3 consists of 12 residues. V was clipped by 4 bases and J by 7 bases; unmatched bases: 3. The CDR3 is CASSYDRAGYTF. The CDR3 region has the DNA TGTGCCAGCAGTTACGACAGGGCTGGCTACACCTTC.